This TCR delta chain emerged from a study of γδ T cells in repeated Plasmodium falciparum infection. On the study more broadly: Donors were malaria-exposed Malian children or age- and gender-matched Australian children. Overall study findings and caveats: Vgamma9/Vdelta2+ repertoires stayed stably polyclonal over time and infection.

This clone was seen at least ten times. Antigen unknown. This DNA's translation and the protein TCRdb lists, from a much larger clone, do not match at residue 13, likely due to a read error; the protein shown is translated from the DNA. Gammadelta T cells were flow-sorted from PBMC into Vgamma9/Vdelta2+ and Vdelta2-negative populations for bulk analysis. The CDR3 totals 19 residues. After removal of 0 bases from V and 6 bases from J, the junction contained 17 bases not matched to a gene. Germline lookup yields CDR1 TSWWSYY and CDR2 QGS. TCRdb re-called the multiplex PCR reads using CATT. The profile shows approximately 93,000 delta-chain clones, 0.85% to 1% of them singletons.

V gene TRDV1 combines with J gene TRDJ1; 9 nucleotides agree with TRDD3. Sequencing was done on a sample of gamma-delta T cells from blood. The origin of this receptor is a pool of human donors (malaria-infected and uninfected, not separated). CDR3 loop: CALGELRSPLLGEPHKLIF. CDR3 nucleotides: TGTGCTCTTGGGGAACTCAGGTCTCCCTTACTGGGGGAGCCCCATAAACTCATCTTT.